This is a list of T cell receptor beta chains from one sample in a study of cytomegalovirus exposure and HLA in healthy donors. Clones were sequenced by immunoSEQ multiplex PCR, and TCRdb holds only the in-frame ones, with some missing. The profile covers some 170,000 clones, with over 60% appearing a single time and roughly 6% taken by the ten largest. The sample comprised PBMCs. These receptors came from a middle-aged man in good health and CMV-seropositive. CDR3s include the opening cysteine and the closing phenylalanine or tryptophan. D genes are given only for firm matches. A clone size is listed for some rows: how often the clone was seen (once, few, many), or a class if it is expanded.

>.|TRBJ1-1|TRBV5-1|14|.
TGCGCCAGCAGCGTGCAGGGGACGAACACTGAAGCTTTCTTT
CASSVQGTNTEAFF
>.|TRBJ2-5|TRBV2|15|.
TGTGCCAGCAGTGAGGGGAGGAAAGGACAAGAGACCCAGTACTTC
CASSEGRKGQETQYF
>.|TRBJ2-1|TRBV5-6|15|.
TGTGCCAGCAGCTTGGGCTATAGCTCCTACAATGAGCAGTTCTTC
CASSLGYSSYNEQFF
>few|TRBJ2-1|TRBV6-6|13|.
TGTGCCAGCAGTTACTCGACTTACAATGAGCAGTTCTTC
CASSYSTYNEQFF
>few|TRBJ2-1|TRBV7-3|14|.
TGTGCCAGCAGCAGATATCTAGAATCCCTCGAGCAGTTCTTC
CASSRYLESLEQFF
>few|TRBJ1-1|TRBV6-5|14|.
TGTGCCAGCAGTTACTCGAGGGGGACGGAGAGAGCTTTCTTT
CASSYSRGTERAFF
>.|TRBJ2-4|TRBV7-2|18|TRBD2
TGTGCCAGCACCACCCGAGGGCCTAGCGGGAGAAAGGGAAACATTCAGTACTTC
CASTTRGPSGRKGNIQYF
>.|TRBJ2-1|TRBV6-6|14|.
TGTGCCACTAACCGGGACAACTCCTACAATGAGCAGTTCTTC
CATNRDNSYNEQFF
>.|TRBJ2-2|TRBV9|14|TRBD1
TGTGCCAGCAGCCCCCGGACAGGGGACGGGGAGCTGTTTTTT
CASSPRTGDGELFF
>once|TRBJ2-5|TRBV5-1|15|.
TGCGCCAGCAGCTTGGGAGGGGCAGGGGAAGAGACCCAGTACTTC
CASSLGGAGEETQYF
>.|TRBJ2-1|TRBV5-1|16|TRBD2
TGCGCCAGCAGCTTCCCCGCTAGCGGGGGGGGGAATGAGCAGTTCTTC
CASSFPASGGGNEQFF
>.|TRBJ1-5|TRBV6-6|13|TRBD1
TGTGCCAGATACCGGGACAGGGATAAGCCCCAGCATTTT
CARYRDRDKPQHF
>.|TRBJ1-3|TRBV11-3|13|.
TGTGCCAGCAGCTTAAGCGGTGGAAACACCATATATTTT
CASSLSGGNTIYF
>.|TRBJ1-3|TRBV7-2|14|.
TGTGCCAGCAGCAAGGACAGCTCTGGAAACACCATATATTTT
CASSKDSSGNTIYF
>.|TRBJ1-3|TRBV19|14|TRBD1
TGTGCCAGTAAACAGGGGGCGGCTGGAAACACCATATATTTT
CASKQGAAGNTIYF
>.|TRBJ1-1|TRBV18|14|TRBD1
TGTGCCAGCTCACCAGGGACAGAGAGGGGTGAAGCTTTCTTT
CASSPGTERGEAFF
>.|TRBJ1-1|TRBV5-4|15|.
TGTGCCAGCAGCTTGGAAGGGGATGGGGGGACTGAAGCTTTCTTT
CASSLEGDGGTEAFF
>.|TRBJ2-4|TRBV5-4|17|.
TGTGCCAGCAGCCCAGGGGCAGGGTATGTGGCCAAAAACATTCAGTACTTC
CASSPGAGYVAKNIQYF
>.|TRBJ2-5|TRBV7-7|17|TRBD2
TGTGCCAGCAGCTTACCCCCGGGACTAGCGGGAGAAGAGACCCAGTACTTC
CASSLPPGLAGEETQYF
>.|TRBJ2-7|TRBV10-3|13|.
TGTGCCATCAATGGGGGGGCCAGCGACGAGCAGTACTTC
CAINGGASDEQYF
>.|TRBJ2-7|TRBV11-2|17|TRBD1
TGTGCCAGCAGCTCTCTCATAACAGGGGGGACCCCCTACGAGCAGTACTTC
CASSSLITGGTPYEQYF
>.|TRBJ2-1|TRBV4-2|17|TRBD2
TGTGCCAGCAGCCAACGGCTTGGGGGGGGATCCTACAATGAGCAGTTCTTC
CASSQRLGGGSYNEQFF
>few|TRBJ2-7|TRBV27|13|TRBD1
TGTGCCAGCAGCCGGGACAGATCCTACGAGCAGTACTTC
CASSRDRSYEQYF
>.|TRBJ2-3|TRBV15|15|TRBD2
TGTGCCACCATCAACTTAGCGGGAGACACAGATACGCAGTATTTT
CATINLAGDTDTQYF
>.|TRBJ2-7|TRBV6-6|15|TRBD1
TGTGCCAGCACCAATCCCGGGACAGGGCGGGACGAGCAGTACTTC
CASTNPGTGRDEQYF
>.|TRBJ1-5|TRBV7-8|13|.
TGTGCCAGCAGTTCAGGGGCGGCCCAGCCCCAGCATTTT
CASSSGAAQPQHF
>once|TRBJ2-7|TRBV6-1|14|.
TGTGCCAGCAGTGAGGCGGGCCTTACCTACGAGCAGTACTTC
CASSEAGLTYEQYF
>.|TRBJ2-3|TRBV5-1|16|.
TGCGCCAGCAGCTTGGGGAGGGGAATAGGCACAGATACGCAGTATTTT
CASSLGRGIGTDTQYF
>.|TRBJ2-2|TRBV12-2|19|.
TGTGCAAGTCGCTTAGCGGGAACCGGGACAACCGGGAGGGCCGGGGAGCTGTTTTTT
CASRLAGTGTTGRAGELFF